This TCR beta chain was observed in a study of shared clonotypes between healthy human individuals. Clones were read by immunoSEQ multiplex PCR, and TCRdb kept only the in-frame ones, dropping some. This sample has about a million clones; around three quarters occur once, and the top ten carry 0.89%. The sequence was collected from a man younger than 35 in good health. Some clones in this sample may be carry-over from other donors' samples. The sample consisted of memory CD4+ T cells from PBMCs. The subset: CD45RA-negative fraction.

Here the CDR3 reads CASTQAGASSGANVLTF. The CDR3 nucleotides are TGCGCCAGCACCCAAGCGGGGGCAAGCTCTGGGGCCAACGTCCTGACTTTC. This chain uses TRBV5-1 with TRBJ2-6; the match to TRBD2 covers 8 bases. Germline CDR1 and CDR2: SGHRS and YFSETQ. CDR3 size: 17 residues. The V segment lost 6 bases and the J segment 0 bases; nucleotides outside the gene matches: 8.